This TCR beta chain was sequenced for a study of Graves' ophthalmopathy and Graves' hyperthyroidism (dated by TCRdb to 2017 to 2018). Turning to the overall study: Peripheral blood was collected before any treatment was given, at the time of initial diagnosis. TCR beta repertoire signatures were used to distinguish Graves' ophthalmopathy from Graves' hyperthyroidism and to predict progression to ophthalmopathy. In total, 135 blood samples were TCR-sequenced: fewer than 50 ophthalmopathy, about 75 hyperthyroidism and approximately 17 hyperthyroidism-to-ophthalmopathy patients. To explore V-J signatures that distinguish ophthalmopathy from hyperthyroidism, a discovery set of more than 90 patients was enrolled, made up of over 40 with ophthalmopathy and 57 with stable hyperthyroidism. An independent validation cohort comprised roughly 20 hyperthyroidism patients and about 16 patients who later progressed from hyperthyroidism to ophthalmopathy. In roughly 6 hyperthyroidism patients, the T-cell repertoires found in thyroid tissue were compared with those found in blood. Following sampling, methimazole starting at 30 mg daily was administered to hyperthyroidism patients, and high-dose intravenous methylprednisolone was administered to ophthalmopathy patients. The approximately 95 discovery patients were divided at random into training and test sets in a 7:3 ratio.

The ophthalmopathy patients had moderately to severely active disease, with a Clinical Activity Score of 3 or higher, a NOSPECS grade of 4 or higher, and a disease duration of less than 3 months. Patients with other autoimmune diseases, uncontrolled infections, pregnancy or lactation were excluded. Diagnosis was based on clinical symptoms, serum thyroxine, TRAb, thyroid ultrasound and orbital computed tomography. PBMCs were isolated from about 9.1 ml of fresh peripheral blood by Ficoll-Paque density gradient centrifugation. Trizol reagent was used to extract the total RNA, and its quality was then checked on an Agilent 2100 Bioanalyzer. For repertoire sequencing, TCR beta CDR3 regions were amplified from RNA transcripts. The first round was an RT-PCR using HTBI primers with the Qiagen OneStep RT-PCR kit, and this first round was followed by a second-round multiplex PCR, then size selection and purification. The libraries underwent paired-end sequencing with 100 bp reads on an Illumina HiSeq2000. Per the authors' processing: Reads were processed with SOAPnuke, discarding reads with adapters, uncalled bases, mean Phred below 15, or no exact constant-primer or identifier match. COPE v1.2.5 was used to merge the high-quality paired reads. Unique nucleotide sequences were defined as clonotypes and aligned to IMGT TRB V, D and J references using MiTCR v1.1. Only V-J combinations with frequency above 0.0001 were analysed, covering around 99% of repertoires. A TCR clonal expansion and chaos score per V-J combination was defined as the ratio of F50 clonal expansion to chaos observed in the TCRdist matrix. Features were reduced by Welch's t-statistics and random forest to more than 10 V-J combinations, which fed a naive Bayes classifier. The Morisita-Horn index was used to measure how similar the thyroid and blood repertoires were. TCRdb reprocessed the public reads (quality trimming at Q25 with fastp, clone calling with MiXCR) and kept in-frame beta chains. Every entry covers one CDR3 protein and lists the most common genes and DNA from its rows. TCRdb, not the authors, supplied the V and J calls. The sample contains roughly 500,000 distinct CDR3 sequences, about an eighth of them found a single time. Together, the top ten hold about 10% of the sample.

This clonotype came up many times. Its cognate antigen has yet to be identified. Within one base of it there is no much larger clone, and no base qualities were kept. The CDR3 starts with the cysteine, ends with the phenylalanine, and has 14 residues. Of all the DNA, just the CDR3 is kept, 42 bases in frame from base 1. Via the germline V gene, CDR1 is MDHEN and CDR2 SYDVKM. At the junction V is shortened by 6 bases and J by 6 bases, with 17 bases in between. What the research found in general, with its limitations: Sample size was not statistically predetermined, and group allocation was not concealed from the investigators. Among expanded thyroid clonotypes with frequency above 0.001, most also showed up in blood, which suggests that blood repertoires may reflect the thyroid immune response. In cross-validation, the 13-signature model distinguished ophthalmopathy from stable hyperthyroidism with nearly 90% sensitivity and 81.08% specificity, while in the test set the corresponding values were about 80% and 75%. In validation, the model predicted ophthalmopathy progression with 70.59% sensitivity and roughly 72% specificity; fewer than 15 predicted patients were CT-confirmed with GO in a median of approximately 6.5 months.

This clonotype was obtained from a woman between 25 and 40 years old with Graves' ophthalmopathy. Donor details come from another sample of the same person, matched by shared clones. In this chain, TRBV28 is recombined with TRBJ1-2; possibly the D gene is TRBD1, per 5 matching bases. Sample: blood. The sequenced DNA: TGTGCCAGCAGCCCTCGGGGAGGGGTTGATGGCTACACCTTC. It is translated as CASSPRGGVDGYTF.